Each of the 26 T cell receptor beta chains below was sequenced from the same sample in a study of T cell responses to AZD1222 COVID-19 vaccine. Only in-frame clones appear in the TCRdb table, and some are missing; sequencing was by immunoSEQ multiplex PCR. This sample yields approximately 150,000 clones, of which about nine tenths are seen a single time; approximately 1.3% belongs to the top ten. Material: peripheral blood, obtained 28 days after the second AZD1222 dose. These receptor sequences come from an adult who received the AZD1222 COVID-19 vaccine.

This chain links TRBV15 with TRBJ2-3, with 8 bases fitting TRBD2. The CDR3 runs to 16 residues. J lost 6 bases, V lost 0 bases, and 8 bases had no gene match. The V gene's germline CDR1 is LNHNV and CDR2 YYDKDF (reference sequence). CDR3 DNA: TGTGCCACCAGCAGAGATAAACGGGGGGGCTCTGATACGCAGTATTTT. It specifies CATSRDKRGGSDTQYF.

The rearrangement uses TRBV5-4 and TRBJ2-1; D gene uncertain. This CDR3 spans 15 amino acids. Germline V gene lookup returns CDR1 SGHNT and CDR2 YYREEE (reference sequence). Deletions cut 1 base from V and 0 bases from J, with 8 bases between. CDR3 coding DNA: TGTGCCAGCAGCTTGATAGGTCTCTCCTACAATGAGCAGTTCTTC. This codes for CASSLIGLSYNEQFF.

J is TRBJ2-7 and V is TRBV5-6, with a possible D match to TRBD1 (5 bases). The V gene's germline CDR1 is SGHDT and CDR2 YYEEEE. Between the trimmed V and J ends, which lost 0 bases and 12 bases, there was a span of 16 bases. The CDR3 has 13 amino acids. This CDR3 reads CASSLDRSPWAYF. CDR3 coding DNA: TGTGCCAGCAGCTTGGACAGGAGCCCTTGGGCGTACTTC.

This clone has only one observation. CDR3 region: CASRPRGRGTDTQYF. CDR3 in DNA: TGTGCCAGCAGACCCAGGGGTCGGGGCACAGATACGCAGTATTTT. The rearrangement joins TRBV5-6 to TRBJ2-3, with D maybe TRBD1 (6 bases). The CDR3 runs 15 residues. V lost 5 bases to trimming and J lost 1 base, with 14 bases between them. CDR1 SGHDT and CDR2 YYEEEE come from the germline V gene.

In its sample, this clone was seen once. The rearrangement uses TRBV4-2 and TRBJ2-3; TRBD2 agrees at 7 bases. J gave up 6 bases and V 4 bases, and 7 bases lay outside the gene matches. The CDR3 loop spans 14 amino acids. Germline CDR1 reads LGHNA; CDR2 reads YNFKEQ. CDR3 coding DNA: TGTGCCAGCAGCCCCACGACTAGCCCCGATACGCAGTATTTT. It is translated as CASSPTTSPDTQYF.

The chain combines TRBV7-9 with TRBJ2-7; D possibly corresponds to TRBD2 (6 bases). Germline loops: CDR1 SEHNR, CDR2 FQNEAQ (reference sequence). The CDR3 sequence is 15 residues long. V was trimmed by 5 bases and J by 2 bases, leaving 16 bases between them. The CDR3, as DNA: TGTGCCAGCAGCCCACAGACCGGGGGAACCTACGAGCAGTACTTC. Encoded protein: CASSPQTGGTYEQYF.

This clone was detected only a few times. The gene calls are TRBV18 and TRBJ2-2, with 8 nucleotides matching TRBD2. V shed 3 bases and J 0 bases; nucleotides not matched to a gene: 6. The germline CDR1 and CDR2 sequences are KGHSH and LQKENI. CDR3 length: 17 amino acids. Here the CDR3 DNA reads TGTGCCAGCTCACCGTCCAGCGGGGGAGCGAACACCGGGGAGCTGTTTTTT. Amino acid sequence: CASSPSSGGANTGELFF.

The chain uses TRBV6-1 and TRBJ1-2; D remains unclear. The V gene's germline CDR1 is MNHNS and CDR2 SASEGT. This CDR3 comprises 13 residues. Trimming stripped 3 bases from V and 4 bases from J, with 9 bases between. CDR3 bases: TGTGCCAGCAGTGATTCGGGGATCTATGGCTACACCTTC. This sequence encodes CASSDSGIYGYTF.

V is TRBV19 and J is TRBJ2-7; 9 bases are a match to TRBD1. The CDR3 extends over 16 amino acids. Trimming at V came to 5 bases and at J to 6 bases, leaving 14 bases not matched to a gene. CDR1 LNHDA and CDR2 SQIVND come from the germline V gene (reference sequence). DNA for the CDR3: TGTGCCAGTAGTTTCGCGGGACAGGGTCGGGCGGGCGAGCAGTACTTC. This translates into CASSFAGQGRAGEQYF.

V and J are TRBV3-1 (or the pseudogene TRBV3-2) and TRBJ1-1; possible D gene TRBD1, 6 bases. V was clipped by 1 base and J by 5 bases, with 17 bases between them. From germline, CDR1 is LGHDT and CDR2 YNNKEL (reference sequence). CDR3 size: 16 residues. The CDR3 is CASSQGDTGSRTEAFF. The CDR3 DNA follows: TGTGCCAGCAGCCAAGGGGACACAGGGAGTCGGACTGAAGCTTTCTTT.

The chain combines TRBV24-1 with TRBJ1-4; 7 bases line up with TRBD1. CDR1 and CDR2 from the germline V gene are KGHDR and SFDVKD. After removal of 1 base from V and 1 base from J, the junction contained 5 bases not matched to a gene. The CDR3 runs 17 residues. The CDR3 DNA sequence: TGTGCCACCAGTGATTTAGACAGGGCCGGAACTAATGAAAAACTGTTTTTT. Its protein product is CATSDLDRAGTNEKLFF.

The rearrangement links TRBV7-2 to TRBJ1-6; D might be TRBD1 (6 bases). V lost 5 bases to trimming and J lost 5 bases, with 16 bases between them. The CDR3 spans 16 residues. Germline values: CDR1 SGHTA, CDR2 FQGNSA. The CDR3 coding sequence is TGTGCCAGCAGCCCCCAGTACAGGGCCGATAATTCACCCCTCCACTTT. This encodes CASSPQYRADNSPLHF.

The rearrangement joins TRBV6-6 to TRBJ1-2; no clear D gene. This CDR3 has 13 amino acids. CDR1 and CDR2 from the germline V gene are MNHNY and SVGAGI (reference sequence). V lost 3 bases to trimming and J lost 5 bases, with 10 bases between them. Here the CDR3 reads CASSYVTGYGYTF. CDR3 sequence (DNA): TGTGCCAGCAGTTATGTTACCGGTTATGGCTACACCTTC.

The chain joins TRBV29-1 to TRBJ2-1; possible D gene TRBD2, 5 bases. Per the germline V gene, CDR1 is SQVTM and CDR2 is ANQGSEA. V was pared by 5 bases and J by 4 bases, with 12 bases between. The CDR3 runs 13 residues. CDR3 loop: CSVTQDSYNEQFF. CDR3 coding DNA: TGCAGCGTTACCCAGGACTCTTACAATGAGCAGTTCTTC.

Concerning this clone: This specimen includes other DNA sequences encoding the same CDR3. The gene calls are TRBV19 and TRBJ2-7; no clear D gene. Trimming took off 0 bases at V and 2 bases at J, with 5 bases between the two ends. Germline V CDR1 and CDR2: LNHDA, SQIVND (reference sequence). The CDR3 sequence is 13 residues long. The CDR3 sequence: CASSIEGTYEQYF. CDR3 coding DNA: TGTGCCAGTAGTATAGAAGGGACCTACGAGCAGTACTTC.

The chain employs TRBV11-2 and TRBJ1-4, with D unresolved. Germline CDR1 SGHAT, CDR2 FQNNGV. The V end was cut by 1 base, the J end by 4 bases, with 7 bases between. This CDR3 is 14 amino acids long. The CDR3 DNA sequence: TGTGCCAGCAGCTTAGGTCCTTATAATGAAAAACTGTTTTTT. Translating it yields CASSLGPYNEKLFF. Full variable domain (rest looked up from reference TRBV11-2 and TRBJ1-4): EAGVAQSPRYKIIEKRQSVAFWCNPISGHATLYWYQQILGQGPKLLIQFQNNGVVDDSQLPKDRFSAERLKGVDSTLKIQPAKLEDSAVYLCASSLGPYNEKLFFGSGTQLSVL.

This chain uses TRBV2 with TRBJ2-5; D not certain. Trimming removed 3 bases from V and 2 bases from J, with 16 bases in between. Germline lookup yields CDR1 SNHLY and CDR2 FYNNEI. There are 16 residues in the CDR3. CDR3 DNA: TGTGCCAGCAGTGAGTTGGCGATACCAGGACAAGAGACCCAGTACTTC. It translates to CASSELAIPGQETQYF.

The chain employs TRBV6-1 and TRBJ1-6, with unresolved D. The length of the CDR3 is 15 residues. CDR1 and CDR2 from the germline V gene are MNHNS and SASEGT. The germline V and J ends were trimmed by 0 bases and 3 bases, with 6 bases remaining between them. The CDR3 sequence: CASSEAANYNSPLHF. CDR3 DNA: TGTGCCAGCAGTGAAGCGGCCAACTATAATTCACCCCTCCACTTT.

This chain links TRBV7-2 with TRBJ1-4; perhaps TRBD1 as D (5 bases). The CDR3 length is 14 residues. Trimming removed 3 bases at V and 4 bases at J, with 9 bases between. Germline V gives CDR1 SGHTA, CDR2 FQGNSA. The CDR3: CASSFWQGNEKLFF. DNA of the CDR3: TGTGCCAGCAGCTTTTGGCAGGGTAATGAAAAACTGTTTTTT.

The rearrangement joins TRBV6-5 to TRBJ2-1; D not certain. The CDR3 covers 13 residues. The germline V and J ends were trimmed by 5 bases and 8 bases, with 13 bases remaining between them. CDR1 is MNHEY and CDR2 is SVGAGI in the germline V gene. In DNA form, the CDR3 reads TGTGCCAGCAGTCTCCCCCCTTCCGATGAGCAGTTCTTC. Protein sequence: CASSLPPSDEQFF.

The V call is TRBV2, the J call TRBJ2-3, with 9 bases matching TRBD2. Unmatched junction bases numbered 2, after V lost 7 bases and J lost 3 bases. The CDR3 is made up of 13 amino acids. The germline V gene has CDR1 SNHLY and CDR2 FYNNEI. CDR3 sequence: CASIAGETDTQYF. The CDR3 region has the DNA TGTGCCAGCATAGCGGGAGAGACAGATACGCAGTATTTT. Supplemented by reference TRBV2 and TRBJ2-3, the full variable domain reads EPEVTQTPSHQVTQMGQEVILRCVPISNHLYFYWYRQILGQKVEFLVSFYNNEISEKSEIFDDQFSVERPDGSNFTLKIRSTKLEDSAMYFCASIAGETDTQYFGPGTRLTVL.

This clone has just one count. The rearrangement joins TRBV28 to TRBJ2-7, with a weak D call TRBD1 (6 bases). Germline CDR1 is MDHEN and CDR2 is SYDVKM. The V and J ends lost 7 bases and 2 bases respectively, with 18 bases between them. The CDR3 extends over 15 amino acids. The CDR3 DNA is TGTGCCAGCATAGAATCAGGGGTACTCCCCTACGAGCAGTACTTC. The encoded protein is CASIESGVLPYEQYF.

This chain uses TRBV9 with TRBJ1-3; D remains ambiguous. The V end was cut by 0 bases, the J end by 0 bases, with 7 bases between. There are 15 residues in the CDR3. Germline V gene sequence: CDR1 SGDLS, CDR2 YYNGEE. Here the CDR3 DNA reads TGTGCCAGCAGCGTAGGCGGTATCTCTGGAAACACCATATATTTT. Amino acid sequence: CASSVGGISGNTIYF.

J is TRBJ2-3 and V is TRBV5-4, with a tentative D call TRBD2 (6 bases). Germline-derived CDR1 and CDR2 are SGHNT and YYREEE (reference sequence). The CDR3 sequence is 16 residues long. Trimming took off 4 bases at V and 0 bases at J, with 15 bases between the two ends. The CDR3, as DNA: TGTGCCAGCAGCCCGGACGGGGGATCTAGCACAGATACGCAGTATTTT. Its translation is CASSPDGGSSTDTQYF.

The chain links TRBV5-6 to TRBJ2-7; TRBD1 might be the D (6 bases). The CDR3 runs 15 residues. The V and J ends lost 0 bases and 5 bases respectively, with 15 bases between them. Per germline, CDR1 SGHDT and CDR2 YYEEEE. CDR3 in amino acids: CASSLDTGRVDEQYF. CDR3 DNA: TGTGCCAGCAGCTTGGACACAGGGAGAGTTGACGAGCAGTACTTC.

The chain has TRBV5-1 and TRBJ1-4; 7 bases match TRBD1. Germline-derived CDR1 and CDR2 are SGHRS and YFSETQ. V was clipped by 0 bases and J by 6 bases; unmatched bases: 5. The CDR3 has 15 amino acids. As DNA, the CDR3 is TGCGCCAGCAGCTTGGTCGGACAGGACGATGAAAAACTGTTTTTT. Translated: CASSLVGQDDEKLFF.